This TCR beta chain was recovered during a study of blood T cell repertoires in COVID-19. The J segment lost 3 bases and the V segment lost 6 bases, leaving 4 bases of the junction unmatched. Germline V gives CDR1 MNHEY, CDR2 SVGAGI. The CDR3 length is 14 residues. Produced via immunoSEQ multiplex PCR; TCRdb's table is partial and in-frame only. Of some 110,000 clones detected, around 84% appear once; the ten largest clones hold roughly 1.4%. The receptor was isolated from a man aged 35 to 55 with acute or convalescent COVID-19. The sequenced sample consisted of peripheral blood. The chain carries TRBV6-5 and TRBJ1-2; 10 bases map to TRBD1. As DNA, the CDR3 is TGTGCCAGCAGGGACAGGGGGACCTACTATGGCTACACCTTC. Translation gives CASRDRGTYYGYTF.